This TCR beta chain was documented in a study of Ad26.COV2.S vaccination and SARS-CoV-2 variants. Study context: Once, or twice with 56 days between doses, Ad26.COV2.S was given intramuscularly.

General study results and limits: Vaccine recipients posted higher spike-specific TCR breadth than their placebo counterparts.

The sample's treatment: around 19 received Ad26.COV2.S at low or high dose, single or two shots; 5 received placebo; per-sample allocation not given. The samples were gathered on day 63 after the first injection of vaccine or placebo. An Ad26 vector expressing Wuhan-strain SARS-CoV-2 spike constituted the vaccine. CDR1 DFQATT and CDR2 SNEGSKA come from the germline V gene (reference sequence). This CDR3 contains 14 residues. V lost 3 bases to trimming and J lost 6 bases, with 17 bases between them. TCRdb's table, derived via immunoSEQ multiplex PCR, lists solely in-frame clones and lacks some. The sample holds some 250,000 clones; around 89% are singletons and the top ten take approximately 12%. On this clone itself: Its antigen is unidentified.

Source: peripheral blood, taken in a trial of Ad26.COV2.S vaccine versus placebo. The V call is TRBV20-1, the J call TRBJ1-2, with D perhaps TRBD1 (5 bases). This TCR derives from a person aged 18 to 65 who received the Ad26.COV2.S COVID-19 vaccine or a placebo. The CDR3 bases are TGCAGTGCTAGTCGTGTGAGGGGTTTGGATGGCTACACCTTC. This encodes CSASRVRGLDGYTF.